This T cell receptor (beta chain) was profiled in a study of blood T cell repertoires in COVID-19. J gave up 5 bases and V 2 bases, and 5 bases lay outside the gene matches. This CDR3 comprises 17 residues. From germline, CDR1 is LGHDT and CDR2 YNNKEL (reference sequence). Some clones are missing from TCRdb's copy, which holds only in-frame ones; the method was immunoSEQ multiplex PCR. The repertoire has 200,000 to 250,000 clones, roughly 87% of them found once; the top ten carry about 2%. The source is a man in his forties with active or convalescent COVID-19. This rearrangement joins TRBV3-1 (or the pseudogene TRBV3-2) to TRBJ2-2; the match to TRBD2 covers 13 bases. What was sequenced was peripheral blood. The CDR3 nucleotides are TGTGCCAGCAGCCAATTCACTAGCGGGAGGGCAACCGGGGAGCTGTTTTTT. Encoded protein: CASSQFTSGRATGELFF.